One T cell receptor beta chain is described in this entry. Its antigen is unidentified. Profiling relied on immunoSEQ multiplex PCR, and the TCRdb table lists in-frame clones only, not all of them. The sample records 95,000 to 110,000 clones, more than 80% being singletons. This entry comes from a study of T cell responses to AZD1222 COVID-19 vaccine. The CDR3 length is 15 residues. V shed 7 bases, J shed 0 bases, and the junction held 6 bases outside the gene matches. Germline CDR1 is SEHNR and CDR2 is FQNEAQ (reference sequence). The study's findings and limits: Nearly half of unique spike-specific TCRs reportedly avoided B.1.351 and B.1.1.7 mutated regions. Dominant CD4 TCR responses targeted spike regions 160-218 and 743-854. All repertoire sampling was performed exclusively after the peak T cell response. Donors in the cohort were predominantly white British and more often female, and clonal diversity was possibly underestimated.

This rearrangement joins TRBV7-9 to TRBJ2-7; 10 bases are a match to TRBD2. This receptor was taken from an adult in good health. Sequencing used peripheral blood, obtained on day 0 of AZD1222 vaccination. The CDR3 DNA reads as TGTGCCAGCACCGAAGCTAGCGGGAGCTCCTACGAGCAGTACTTC. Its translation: CASTEASGSSYEQYF.